The present entry profiles one TCR beta chain with its context. Which antigen it targets is not known. Qualities for individual bases were not recorded, and no much larger clone is one base off. The CDR3 runs 14 amino acids, cysteine and phenylalanine included. Only CDR3 DNA is held: 42 bases, read in frame from base 1. CDR1 and CDR2, per the germline V gene, are MNHNS and SASEGT. At the junction V is shortened by 10 bases and J by 0 bases, with 13 bases in between. The library was generated by the immunoSEQ multiplex PCR assay. The table was pulled from immuneACCESS by TCRdb, which kept in-frame rearrangements only. Such tables lose some clones; where checked, under half of the loss comes from unresolved V genes, and the rest has no known cause. This sample lists about 61,000 clones; 95% to 98% were detected once. The top ten constitute 0.19% of the sample. This sample is drawn from a study of technical replicates of blood from several donors (dated by TCRdb to between 2016 and 2019).

Material: T cells isolated from PBMCs. The V and J segments used are TRBV6-1 and TRBJ1-3, with a weak D call of TRBD1 (5 bases match). The clonotype was recovered from a human donor in good health. The DNA reads as follows: TGTGCCACCTCAGGGATTACCTCTGGAAACACCATATATTTT. Its translation is CATSGITSGNTIYF.